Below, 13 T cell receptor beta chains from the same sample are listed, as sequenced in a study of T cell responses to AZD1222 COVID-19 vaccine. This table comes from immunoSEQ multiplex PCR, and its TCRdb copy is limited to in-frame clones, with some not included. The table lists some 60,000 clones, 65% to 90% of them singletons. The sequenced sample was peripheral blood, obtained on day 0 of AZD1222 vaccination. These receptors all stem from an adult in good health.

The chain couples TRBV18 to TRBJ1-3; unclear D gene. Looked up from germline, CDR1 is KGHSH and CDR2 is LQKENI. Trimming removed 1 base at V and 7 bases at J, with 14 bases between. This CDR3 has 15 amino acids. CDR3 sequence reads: CASSPRVDPANTIYF. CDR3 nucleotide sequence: TGTGCCAGCTCACCACGGGTAGACCCCGCGAACACCATATATTTT.

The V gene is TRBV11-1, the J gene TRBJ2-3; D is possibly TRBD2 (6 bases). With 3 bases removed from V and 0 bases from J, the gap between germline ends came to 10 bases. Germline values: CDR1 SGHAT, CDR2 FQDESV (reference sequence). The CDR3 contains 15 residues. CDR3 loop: CASSFGSGSTDTQYF. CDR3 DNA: TGTGCCAGCAGCTTCGGTAGCGGCAGCACAGATACGCAGTATTTT.

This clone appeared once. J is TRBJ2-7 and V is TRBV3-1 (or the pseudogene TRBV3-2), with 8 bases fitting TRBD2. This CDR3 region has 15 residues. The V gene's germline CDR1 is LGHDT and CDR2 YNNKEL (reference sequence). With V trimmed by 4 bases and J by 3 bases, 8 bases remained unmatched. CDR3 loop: CASSPRQTSGYEQYF. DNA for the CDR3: TGTGCCAGCAGCCCGAGACAAACTAGCGGCTACGAGCAGTACTTC.

CDR3 nucleotide sequence: TGTGCCAGCAGTCCAATGCGACAGGGGGTATCCCAAGAGACCCAGTACTTC. Its protein product is CASSPMRQGVSQETQYF. This chain connects TRBV6-6 to TRBJ2-5; 9 nucleotides line up with TRBD1. With 5 bases clipped from V and 1 base from J, the junction kept 11 bases outside the gene matches. Germline loops: CDR1 MNHNY, CDR2 SVGAGI (reference sequence). There are 17 residues in the CDR3.

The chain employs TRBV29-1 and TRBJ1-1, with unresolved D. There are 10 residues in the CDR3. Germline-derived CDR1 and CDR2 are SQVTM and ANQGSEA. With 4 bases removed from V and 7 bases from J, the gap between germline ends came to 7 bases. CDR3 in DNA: TGCAGCGTTGGGAGGAGTGAAGCTTTCTTT. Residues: CSVGRSEAFF.

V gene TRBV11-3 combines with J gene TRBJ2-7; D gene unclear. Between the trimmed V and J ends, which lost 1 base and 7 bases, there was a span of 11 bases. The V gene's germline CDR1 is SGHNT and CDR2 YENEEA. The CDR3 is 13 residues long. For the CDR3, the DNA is TGTGCCAGCAGCTTAGCGGGTTACGGGGAGCAGTACTTC. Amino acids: CASSLAGYGEQYF. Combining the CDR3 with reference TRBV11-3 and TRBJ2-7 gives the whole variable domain EAGVVQSPRYKIIEKKQPVAFWCNPISGHNTLYWYLQNLGQGPELLIRYENEEAVDDSQLPKDRFSAERLKGVDSTLKIQPAELGDSAVYLCASSLAGYGEQYFGPGTRLTVT.

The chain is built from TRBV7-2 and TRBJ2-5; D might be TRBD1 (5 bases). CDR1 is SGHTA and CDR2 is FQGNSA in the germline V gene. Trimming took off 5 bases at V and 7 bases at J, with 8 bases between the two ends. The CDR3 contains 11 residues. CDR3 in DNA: TGTGCCAGCAGCCCCCAGGGGACCCAGTACTTC. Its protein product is CASSPQGTQYF.

The CDR3 region has the DNA TGTGCCAGCAGTTTTACGGCAGGGGCATGGCTCGGCTCTGGGGCCAACGTCCTGACTTTC. Amino acid sequence: CASSFTAGAWLGSGANVLTF. This chain links TRBV27 with TRBJ2-6; D perhaps matches TRBD1 (6 bases). Trimming removed 3 bases from V and 0 bases from J, with 21 bases in between. The V gene's germline CDR1 is MNHEY and CDR2 SMNVEV (reference sequence). The CDR3 spans 20 residues.

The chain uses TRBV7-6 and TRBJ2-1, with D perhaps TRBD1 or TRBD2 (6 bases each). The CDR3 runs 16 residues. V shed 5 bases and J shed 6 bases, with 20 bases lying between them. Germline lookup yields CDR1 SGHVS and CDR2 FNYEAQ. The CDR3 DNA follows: TGTGCCAGCAGCACTAGTGGGGGGCTGGTTTTCAATGAGCAGTTCTTC. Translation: CASSTSGGLVFNEQFF.

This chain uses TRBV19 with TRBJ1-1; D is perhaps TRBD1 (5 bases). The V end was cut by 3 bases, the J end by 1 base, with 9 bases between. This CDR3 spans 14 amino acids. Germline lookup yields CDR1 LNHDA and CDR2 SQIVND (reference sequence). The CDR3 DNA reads TGTGCCAGTAGTATGGGACCTCGGAACACTGAAGCTTTCTTT. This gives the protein CASSMGPRNTEAFF.

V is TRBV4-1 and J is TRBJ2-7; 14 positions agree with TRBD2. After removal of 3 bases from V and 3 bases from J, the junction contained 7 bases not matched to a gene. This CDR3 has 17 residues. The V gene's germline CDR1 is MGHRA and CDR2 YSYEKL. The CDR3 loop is CASSHRTSGRPFYEQYF. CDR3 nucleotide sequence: TGCGCCAGCAGCCATAGGACTAGCGGGAGGCCCTTCTACGAGCAGTACTTC.

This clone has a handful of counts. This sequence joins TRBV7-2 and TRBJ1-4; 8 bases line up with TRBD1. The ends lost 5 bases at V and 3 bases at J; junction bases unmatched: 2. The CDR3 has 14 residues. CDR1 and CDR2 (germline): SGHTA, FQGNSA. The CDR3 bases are TGTGCCAGCAGCCCAGGGGGCCCTAATGAAAAACTGTTTTTT. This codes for CASSPGGPNEKLFF.

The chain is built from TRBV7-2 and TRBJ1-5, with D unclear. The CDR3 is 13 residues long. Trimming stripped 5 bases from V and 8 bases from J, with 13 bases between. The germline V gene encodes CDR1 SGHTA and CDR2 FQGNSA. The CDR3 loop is CASSLQREEPQHF. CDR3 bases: TGTGCCAGCAGCCTACAAAGAGAGGAGCCCCAGCATTTT.